This entry describes one TCR beta chain. What this receptor recognizes is not known. No base-level quality is on record; no much larger clone is a single base apart. This sample was included in a study of T cell repertoires in cytomegalovirus infection (dated by TCRdb to between 2017 and 2020). For the wider study: Donor HLA type was relevant to the analysis, because carriage of CMV infection together with the matching HLA type was indicated by public TCR beta signatures.

CDR1 and CDR2 were assigned from the germline V gene as SGHVS and FQNEAQ. V loses 3 bases, J loses 13 bases, and the germline ends lie 10 bases apart. The cysteine opens and the phenylalanine closes a CDR3 of 11 amino acids. The only DNA kept is the CDR3, 33 bases in frame from the first base. The instrument given in TCRdb is Illumina HiSeq 1500. The public reads were reanalyzed by TCRdb: fastp trimming at Q25, MiXCR alignment, in-frame beta chains only. Identical CDR3 protein sequences are pooled into one entry, listed with their most common genes and DNA. Across this sample there are around 350,000 distinct CDR3 sequences, with 15% to 20% seen only once. The top ten clonotypes cover 8.7% of the sample. General study outcomes and caveats: In the ex vivo response, HLA-C-restricted CMV-specific TCR beta clonotypes were dominant, and in two of eight donors the single most frequent clonotype came from this HLA-C-restricted group. In both this cohort and an independent roughly 350-donor cohort, the cumulative frequency of public TCR beta family members distinguished carriers of CMV infection plus the relevant HLA type.

The sample was PBMCs. Recombination linked TRBV7-8 to TRBJ2-4; no D gene is confidently identified. This sequence originates from a human donor in good health (CMV status not recorded). Some clones in this sample may be carry-over from other donors' samples. The CDR3 sequence is CASSFRGKQYF. The DNA sequence follows: TGTGCCAGCAGCTTTCGCGGAAAACAGTACTTC.